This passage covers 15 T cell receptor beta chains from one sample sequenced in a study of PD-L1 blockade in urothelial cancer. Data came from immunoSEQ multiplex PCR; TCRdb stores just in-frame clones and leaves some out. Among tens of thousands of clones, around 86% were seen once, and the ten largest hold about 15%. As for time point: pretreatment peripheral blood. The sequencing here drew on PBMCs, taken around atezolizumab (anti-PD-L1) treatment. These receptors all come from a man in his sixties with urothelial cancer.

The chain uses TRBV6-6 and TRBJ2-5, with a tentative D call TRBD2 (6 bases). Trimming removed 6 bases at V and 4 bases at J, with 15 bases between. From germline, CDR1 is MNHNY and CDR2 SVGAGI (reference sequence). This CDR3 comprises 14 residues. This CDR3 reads CASSLYGGRETQYF. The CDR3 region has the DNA TGTGCCAGCAGCCTTTATGGGGGGAGAGAGACCCAGTACTTC.

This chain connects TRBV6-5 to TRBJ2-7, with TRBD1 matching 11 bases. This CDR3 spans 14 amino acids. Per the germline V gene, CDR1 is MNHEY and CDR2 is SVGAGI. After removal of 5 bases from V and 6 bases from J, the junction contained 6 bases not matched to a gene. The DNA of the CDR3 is TGTGCCAGCAGTCGGGGACAGGGGGTCGTCGAGCAGTACTTC. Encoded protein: CASSRGQGVVEQYF.

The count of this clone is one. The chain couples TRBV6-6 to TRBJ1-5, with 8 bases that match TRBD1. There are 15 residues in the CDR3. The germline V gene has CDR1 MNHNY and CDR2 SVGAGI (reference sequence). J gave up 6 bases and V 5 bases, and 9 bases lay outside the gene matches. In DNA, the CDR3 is TGTGCCAGCAGTATGGGACAGGTATTAGGTCAGCCCCAGCATTTT. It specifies CASSMGQVLGQPQHF.

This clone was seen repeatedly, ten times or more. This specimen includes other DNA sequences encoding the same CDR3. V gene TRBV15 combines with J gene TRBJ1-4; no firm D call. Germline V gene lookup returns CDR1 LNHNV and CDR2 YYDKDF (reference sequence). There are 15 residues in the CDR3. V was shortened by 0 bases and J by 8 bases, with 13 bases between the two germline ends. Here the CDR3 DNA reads TGTGCCACCAGCAGAGATGGTGGTCCTCAGGAAAAACTGTTTTTT. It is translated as CATSRDGGPQEKLFF.

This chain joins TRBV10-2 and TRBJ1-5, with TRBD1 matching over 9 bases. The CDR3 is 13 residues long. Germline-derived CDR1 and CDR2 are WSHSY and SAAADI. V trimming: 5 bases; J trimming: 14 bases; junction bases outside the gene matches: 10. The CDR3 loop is CASSPGTGKIEHF. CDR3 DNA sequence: TGCGCCAGCAGTCCCGGGACAGGGAAAATTGAGCATTTT.

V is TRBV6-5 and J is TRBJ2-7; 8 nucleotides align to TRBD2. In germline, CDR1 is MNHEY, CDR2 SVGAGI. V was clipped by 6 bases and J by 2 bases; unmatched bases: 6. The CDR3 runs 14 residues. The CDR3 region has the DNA TGTGCCAGCAGCCACAGCGGGGGCCCCTACGAGCAGTACTTC. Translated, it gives CASSHSGGPYEQYF.

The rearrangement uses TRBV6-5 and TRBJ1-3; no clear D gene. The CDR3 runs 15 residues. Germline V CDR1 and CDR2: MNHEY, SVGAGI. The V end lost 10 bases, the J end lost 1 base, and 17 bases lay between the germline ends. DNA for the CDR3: TGTGCCAACCTTGATGGCACAGTATCTGGAAACACCATATATTTT. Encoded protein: CANLDGTVSGNTIYF.

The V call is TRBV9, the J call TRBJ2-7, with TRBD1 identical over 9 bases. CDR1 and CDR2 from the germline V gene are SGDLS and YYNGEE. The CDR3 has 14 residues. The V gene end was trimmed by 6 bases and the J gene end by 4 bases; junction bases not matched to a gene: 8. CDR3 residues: CASNRTGAFYEQYF. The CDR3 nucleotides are TGTGCCAGCAATCGGACAGGGGCCTTTTACGAGCAGTACTTC.

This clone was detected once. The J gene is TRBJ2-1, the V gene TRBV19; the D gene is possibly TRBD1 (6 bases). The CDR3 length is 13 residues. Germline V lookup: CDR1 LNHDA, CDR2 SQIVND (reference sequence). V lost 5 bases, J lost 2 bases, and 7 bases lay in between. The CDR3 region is CASSQGTYNEQFF. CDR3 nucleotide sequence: TGTGCCAGTAGTCAGGGGACCTACAATGAGCAGTTCTTC.

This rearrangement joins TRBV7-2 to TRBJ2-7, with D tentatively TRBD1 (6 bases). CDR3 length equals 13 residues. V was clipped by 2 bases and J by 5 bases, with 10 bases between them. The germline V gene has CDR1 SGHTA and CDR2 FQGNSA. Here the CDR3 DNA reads TGTGCCAGCAGCTTATACAGGGTCGACGAGCAGTACTTC. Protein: CASSLYRVDEQYF.

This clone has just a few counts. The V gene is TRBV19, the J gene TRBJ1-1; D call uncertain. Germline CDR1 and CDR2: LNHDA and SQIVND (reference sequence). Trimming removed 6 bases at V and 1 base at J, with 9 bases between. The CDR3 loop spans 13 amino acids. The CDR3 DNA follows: TGTGCCAGTAGCCGAGGTGGGAACACTGAAGCTTTCTTT. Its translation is CASSRGGNTEAFF.

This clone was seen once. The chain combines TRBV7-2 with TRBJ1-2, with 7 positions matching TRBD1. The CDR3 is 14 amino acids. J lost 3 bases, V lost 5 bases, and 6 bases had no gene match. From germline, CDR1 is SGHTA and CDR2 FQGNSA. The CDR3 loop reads CASSHSGTDYGYTF. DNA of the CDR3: TGTGCCAGCAGCCACTCCGGGACAGACTATGGCTACACCTTC.

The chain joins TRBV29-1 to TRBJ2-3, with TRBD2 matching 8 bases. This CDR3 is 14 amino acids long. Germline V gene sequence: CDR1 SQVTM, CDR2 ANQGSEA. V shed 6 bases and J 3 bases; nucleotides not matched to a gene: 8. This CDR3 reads CSVARGGVTDTQYF. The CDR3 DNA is TGCAGCGTAGCCCGGGGGGGGGTTACAGATACGCAGTATTTT.

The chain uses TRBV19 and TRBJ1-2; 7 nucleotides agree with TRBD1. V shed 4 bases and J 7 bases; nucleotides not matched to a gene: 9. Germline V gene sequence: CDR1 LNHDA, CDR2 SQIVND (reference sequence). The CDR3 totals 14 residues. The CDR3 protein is CASSRQGSILGYTF. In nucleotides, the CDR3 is TGTGCCAGTAGTAGACAGGGTAGTATTCTTGGCTACACCTTC.

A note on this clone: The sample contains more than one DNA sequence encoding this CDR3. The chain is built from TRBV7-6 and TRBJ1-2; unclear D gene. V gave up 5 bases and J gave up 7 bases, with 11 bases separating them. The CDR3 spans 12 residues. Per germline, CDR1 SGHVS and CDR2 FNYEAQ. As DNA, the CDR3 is TGTGCCAGCAGCCCCGGAGCGGGTGGCTACACCTTC. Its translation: CASSPGAGGYTF.